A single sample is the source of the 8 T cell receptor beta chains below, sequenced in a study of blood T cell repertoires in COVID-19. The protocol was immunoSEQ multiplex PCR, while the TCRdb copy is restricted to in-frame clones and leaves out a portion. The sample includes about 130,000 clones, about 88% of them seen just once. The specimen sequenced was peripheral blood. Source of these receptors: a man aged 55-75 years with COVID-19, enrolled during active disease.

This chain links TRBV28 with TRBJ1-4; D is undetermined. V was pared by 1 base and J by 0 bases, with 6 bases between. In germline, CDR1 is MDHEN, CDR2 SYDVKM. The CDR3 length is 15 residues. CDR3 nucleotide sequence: TGTGCCAGCAGTTTATACGGGGCAACTAATGAAAAACTGTTTTTT. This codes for CASSLYGATNEKLFF. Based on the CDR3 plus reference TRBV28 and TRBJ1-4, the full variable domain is DVKVTQSSRYLVKRTGEKVFLECVQDMDHENMFWYRQDPGLGLRLIYFSYDVKMKEKGDIPEGYSVSREKKERFSLILESASTNQTSMYLCASSLYGATNEKLFFGSGTQLSVL.

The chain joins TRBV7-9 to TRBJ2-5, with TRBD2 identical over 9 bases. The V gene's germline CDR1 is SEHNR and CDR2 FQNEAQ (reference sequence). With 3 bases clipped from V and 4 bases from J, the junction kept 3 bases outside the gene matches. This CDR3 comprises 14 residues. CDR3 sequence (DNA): TGTGCCAGCAGCTTTAGCGGGAGTACAGAGACCCAGTACTTC. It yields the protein CASSFSGSTETQYF. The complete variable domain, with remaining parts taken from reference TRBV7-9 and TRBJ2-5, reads DTGVSQNPRHKITKRGQNVTFRCDPISEHNRLYWYRQTLGQGPEFLTYFQNEAQLEKSRLLSDRFSAERPKGSFSTLEIQRTEQGDSAMYLCASSFSGSTETQYFGPGTRLLVL.

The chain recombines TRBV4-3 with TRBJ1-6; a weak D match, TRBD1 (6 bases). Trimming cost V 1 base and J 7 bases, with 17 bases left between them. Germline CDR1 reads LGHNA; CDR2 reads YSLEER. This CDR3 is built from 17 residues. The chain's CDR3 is CASSQAQPGQGNSPLHF. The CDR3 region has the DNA TGCGCCAGCAGCCAAGCCCAACCGGGGCAGGGGAATTCACCCCTCCACTTT.

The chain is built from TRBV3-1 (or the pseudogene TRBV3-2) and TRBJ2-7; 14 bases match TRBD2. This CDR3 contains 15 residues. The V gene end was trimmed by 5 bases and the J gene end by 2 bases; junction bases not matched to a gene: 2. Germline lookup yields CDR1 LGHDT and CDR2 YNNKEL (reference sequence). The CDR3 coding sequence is TGTGCCAGCAGCTCGACTAGCGGGAGGGCCTACGAGCAGTACTTC. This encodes CASSSTSGRAYEQYF.

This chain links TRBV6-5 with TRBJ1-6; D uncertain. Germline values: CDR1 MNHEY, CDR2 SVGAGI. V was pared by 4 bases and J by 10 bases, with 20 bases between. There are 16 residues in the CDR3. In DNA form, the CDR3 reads TGTGCCAGCAGTTCTGGACTCCAAAATGCTGGATCACCCCTCCACTTT. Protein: CASSSGLQNAGSPLHF.

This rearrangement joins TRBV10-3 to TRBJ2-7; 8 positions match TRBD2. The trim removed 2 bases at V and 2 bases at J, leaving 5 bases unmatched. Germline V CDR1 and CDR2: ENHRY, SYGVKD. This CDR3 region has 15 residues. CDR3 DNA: TGTGCCATCAGTGAGCACACTAGCGGAACCTACGAGCAGTACTTC. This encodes CAISEHTSGTYEQYF.

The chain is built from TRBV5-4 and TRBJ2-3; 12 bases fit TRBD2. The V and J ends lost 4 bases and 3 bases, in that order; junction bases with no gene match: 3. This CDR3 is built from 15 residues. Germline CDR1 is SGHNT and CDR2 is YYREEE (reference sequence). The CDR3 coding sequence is TGTGCCAGCAGCCCCGGGACTAGCGGGACAGATACGCAGTATTTT. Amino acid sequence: CASSPGTSGTDTQYF.

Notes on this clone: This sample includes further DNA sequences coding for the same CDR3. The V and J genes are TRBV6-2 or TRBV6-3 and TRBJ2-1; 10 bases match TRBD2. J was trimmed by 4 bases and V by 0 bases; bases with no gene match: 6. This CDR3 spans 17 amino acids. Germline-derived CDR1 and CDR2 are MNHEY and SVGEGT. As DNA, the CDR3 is TGTGCCAGCAGTTACTCGCCTACTAGCGGGATATACAATGAGCAGTTCTTC. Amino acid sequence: CASSYSPTSGIYNEQFF.